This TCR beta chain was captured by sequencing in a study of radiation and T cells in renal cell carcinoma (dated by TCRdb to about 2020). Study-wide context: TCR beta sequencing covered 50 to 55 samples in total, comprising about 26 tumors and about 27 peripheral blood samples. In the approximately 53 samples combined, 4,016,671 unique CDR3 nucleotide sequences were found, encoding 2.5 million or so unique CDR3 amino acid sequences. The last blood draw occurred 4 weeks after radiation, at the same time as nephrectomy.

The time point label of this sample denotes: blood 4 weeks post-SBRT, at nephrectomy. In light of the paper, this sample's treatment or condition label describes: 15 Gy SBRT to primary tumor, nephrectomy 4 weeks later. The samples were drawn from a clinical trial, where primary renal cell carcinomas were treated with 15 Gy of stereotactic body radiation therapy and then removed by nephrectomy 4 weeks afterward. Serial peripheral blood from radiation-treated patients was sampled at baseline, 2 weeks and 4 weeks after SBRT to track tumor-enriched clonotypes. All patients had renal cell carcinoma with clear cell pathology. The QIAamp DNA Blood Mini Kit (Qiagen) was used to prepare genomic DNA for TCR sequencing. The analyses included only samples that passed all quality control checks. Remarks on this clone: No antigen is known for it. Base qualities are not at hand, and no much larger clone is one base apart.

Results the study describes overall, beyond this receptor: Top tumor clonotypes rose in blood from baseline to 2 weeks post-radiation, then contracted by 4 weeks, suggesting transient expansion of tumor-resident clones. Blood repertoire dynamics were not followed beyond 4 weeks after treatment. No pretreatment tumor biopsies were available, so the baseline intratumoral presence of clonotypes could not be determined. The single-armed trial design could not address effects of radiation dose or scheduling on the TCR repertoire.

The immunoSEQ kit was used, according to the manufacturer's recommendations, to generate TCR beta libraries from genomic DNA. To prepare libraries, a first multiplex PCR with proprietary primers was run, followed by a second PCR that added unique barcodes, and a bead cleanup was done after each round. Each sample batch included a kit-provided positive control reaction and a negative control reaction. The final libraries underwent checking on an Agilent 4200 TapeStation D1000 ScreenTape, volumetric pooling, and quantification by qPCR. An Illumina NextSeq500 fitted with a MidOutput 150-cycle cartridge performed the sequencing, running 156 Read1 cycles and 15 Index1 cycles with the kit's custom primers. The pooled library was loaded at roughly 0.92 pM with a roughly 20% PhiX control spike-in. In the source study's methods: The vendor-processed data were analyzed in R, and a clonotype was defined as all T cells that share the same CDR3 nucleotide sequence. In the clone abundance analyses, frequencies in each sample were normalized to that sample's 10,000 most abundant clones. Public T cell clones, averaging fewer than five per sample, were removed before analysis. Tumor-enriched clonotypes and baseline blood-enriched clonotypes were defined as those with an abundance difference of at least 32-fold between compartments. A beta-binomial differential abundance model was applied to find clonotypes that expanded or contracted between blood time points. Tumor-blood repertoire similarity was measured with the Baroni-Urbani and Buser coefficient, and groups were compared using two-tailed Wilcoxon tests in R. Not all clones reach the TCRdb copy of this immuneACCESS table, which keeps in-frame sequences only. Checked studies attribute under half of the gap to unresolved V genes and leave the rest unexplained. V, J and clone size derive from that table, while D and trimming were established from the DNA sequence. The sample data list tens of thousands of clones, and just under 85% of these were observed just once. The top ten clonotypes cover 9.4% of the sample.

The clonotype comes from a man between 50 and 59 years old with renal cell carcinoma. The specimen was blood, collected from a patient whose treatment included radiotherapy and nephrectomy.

The DNA sequence is as follows: TGTGCCAGCAGCTTGGGGGCCACGGACTCAGCTTATGGCTACACCTTC. Its protein is CASSLGATDSAYGYTF. This sequence uses TRBV11-2 and TRBJ1-2; a tentative D call is TRBD1 (6 bases match). The germline V gene yields SGHAT for CDR1 and FQNNGV for CDR2. Trimming takes 3 bases from V and 5 bases from J, and the germline ends sit 19 bases apart. From the cysteine through the phenylalanine, the CDR3 covers 16 amino acids. Solely the CDR3 DNA is kept, with 48 bases framed from the first base.